This TCR beta chain came from a study of shared clonotypes between healthy human individuals (dated by TCRdb to 2020 to 2022). Regarding the complete study: A few men and a couple of women, aged 18 to 49 years, made up the cohort. Libraries were prepared and TCR repertoires were sequenced by different laboratories using diverse techniques, in order to increase sequencing depth and limit assay-specific biases. Blood TCR repertoires of roughly five healthy adults were deeply sequenced to estimate repertoire size and the extent of clonotype sharing between individuals. Leukapheresis yielded between about 0.94 and 10 billion PBMCs per donor. The research as a whole found: Pairwise subsampling indicated that sequencing depth was expected to affect the degree of clonotype sharing among donors. Because the study included only a small number of donors, the genetic and exposure-history diversity represented was limited. Only blood was sampled, and tissue TCR repertoires likely differ from those in blood.

The donors were healthy, HIV-negative adults who had no recently reported acute infections or vaccinations. Every donor was a Caucasian adult living in Nashville, Tennessee, USA. For unsorted samples, roughly 86 million PBMCs were counted and genomic DNA was extracted with the QIAamp DNA Blood Mini kit. Blood was collected by leukapheresis, and PBMCs were isolated by Ficoll-Histopaque density gradient centrifugation and then cryopreserved in liquid nitrogen vapor phase. Trimming takes 2 bases off V and 4 bases off J; junction bases not matched to a gene: 7. The germline V gene sets CDR1 to SGHRS and CDR2 to YFSETQ. From cysteine to phenylalanine, the CDR3 is 16 amino acids long. Only the CDR3 region is kept as DNA, spanning 48 bases read in frame from base 1. Using the deep immunoSEQ assay, multiplex PCR amplified TCR CDR3 regions from genomic DNA. For each cell subset, the extracted genomic DNA was distributed evenly across all wells of several immunoSEQ 96-well plates, and each plate served as one replicate. For unsorted PBMC, roughly 270 ng genomic DNA, equal to 30,000 or so T cell genomes, was loaded into each replicate PCR. Unsorted PBMC genomic DNA was sequenced across ten immunoSEQ deep assay plates. Purified libraries were measured with a Qubit 3.0 fluorometer, size-checked on a Bioanalyzer 2100, and measured again with the KAPA Library Quantification kit. Every immunoSEQ 96-well plate was sequenced on a dedicated single-read 150-cycle Illumina NextSeq 550 flow cell. In the source study's methods: Because only junctional sequences without quality scores were contained in the immunoSEQ output, filtering matching that applied to full-length reads could not be performed. To assign V/J genes and CDR3, sequences were annotated using PyIR, a Python wrapper for IgBLAST v1.9, with IMGT germline references. Any read was removed if the V/J assignment was weak (E-value above 1e-6), the CDR3 was missing, or the read contained stop codons, out-of-frame junctions, or ambiguous translated residues. V3J clonotypes were defined by identical inferred V gene, J gene, and CDR3 amino acid sequence. Percentage overlap between repertoires was computed as shared unique clonotypes divided by the size of the smaller repertoire. RTK rarefaction, the Chao1 estimator, and Recon v2.1 estimates of unobserved clonotypes were used to assess repertoire richness. TCRdb retrieved this table from immuneACCESS and kept in-frame rearrangements only. Not all clones are present; in checked studies, unresolved V genes account for under half, and no reason is known for the remainder. The V and J calls and clone size were taken over from that table, and D and trimming were inferred from the DNA. In all, the sample holds hundreds of thousands of clones, and roughly four fifths of those were seen once. In total, the top ten clones hold about 11% of the sample.

As to this clone: Its antigen is currently not known. No clone much larger than this one lies a single base away; base qualities are absent.

Sequenced sample: PBMCs. The chain is encoded by TRBV5-1 joined to TRBJ2-7, with 12 bases in between that match TRBD2. This sequence originates from a woman aged 40-49 years in good health. Some clones in this sample may be carry-over from other donors' samples. The DNA reads TGCGCCAGCAGCTTTTCGACTAGCGGGAGTGAATACGAGCAGTACTTC. Translated, this gives CASSFSTSGSEYEQYF.